One sample yielded the 8 T cell receptor beta chains listed below, sequenced in a study of T cells in Graves' hyperthyroidism and ophthalmopathy. Regions amplified from RNA transcripts were the TCR beta CDR3 regions. The HTBI set primed first-round TCR CDR3 RT-PCR. Using its own MiXCR run on the multiplex PCR reads, TCRdb lists one record per CDR3 protein. Among roughly 200,000 distinct CDR3 sequences listed, about 16% were seen once. Sequenced: blood. These receptors came from a man aged 35-49 years with Graves' hyperthyroidism.

Remarks on this clonotype: This could be a read error, since a much larger clone is one nucleotide away. The chain recombines TRBV6-1 with TRBJ1-2, with D perhaps matching TRBD1 (6 bases). This CDR3 is 15 amino acids long. Trimming left V 7 bases short and J 8 bases short, with 23 bases between. Germline lookup yields CDR1 MNHNS and CDR2 SASEGT. CDR3 sequence: CASTSKDRMRIGYTF. CDR3 nucleotide sequence: TGTGCCAGCACCTCAAAAGACAGGATGAGAATAGGCTACACCTTC.

This clonotype was seen ten or more times. The chain couples TRBV7-2 to TRBJ1-5; 7 nucleotides line up with TRBD1. Per the germline V gene, CDR1 is SGHTA and CDR2 is FQGNSA. CDR3 size: 13 residues. The J segment lost 5 bases and the V segment lost 5 bases, leaving 3 bases of the junction unmatched. The CDR3 DNA follows: TGTGCCAGCAGCGCCGACAGGGATCAGCCCCAGCATTTT. It yields the protein CASSADRDQPQHF.

This chain links TRBV28 with TRBJ2-3; 10 positions agree with TRBD1. In germline, CDR1 is MDHEN, CDR2 SYDVKM. The CDR3 spans 15 residues. The trim removed 6 bases at V and 5 bases at J, leaving 8 bases unmatched. The CDR3 protein is CASRSGTGVGDTQYF. The CDR3 nucleotides read TGTGCCAGCAGATCCGGGACAGGGGTCGGAGATACGCAGTATTTT.

The sample holds many counts of this clonotype. The chain uses TRBV28 and TRBJ1-5, with D perhaps TRBD1 (5 bases). V was pared by 7 bases and J by 6 bases, with 10 bases between. Germline V gene data show CDR1 as MDHEN and CDR2 as SYDVKM. The CDR3 totals 12 residues. CDR3 amino acids: CASTGVSQPQHF. CDR3 DNA: TGTGCCAGCACGGGGGTAAGTCAGCCCCAGCATTTT.

The chain couples TRBV6-2 or TRBV6-3 to TRBJ2-1; the D is unclear. This CDR3 region has 17 residues. Germline CDR1 is MNHEY and CDR2 is SVGEGT. V was trimmed by 0 bases and J by 6 bases, leaving 18 bases between them. CDR3 sequence: CASSYSRGSQSPNEQFF. The CDR3 DNA reads TGTGCCAGCAGTTACTCGAGAGGTTCACAGTCCCCCAATGAGCAGTTCTTC.

A word on this clonotype: A single base separates this from a much larger clone, so it may be a read error. CDR3 in amino acids: CASSVGRGFAEQLF. The CDR3 nucleotides are TGTGCCAGCAGCGTAGGTCGGGGCTTTGCTGAGCAGCTCTTC. V is TRBV7-2 and J is TRBJ2-1; D may match TRBD1 or TRBD2 (5 bases each). Germline V gives CDR1 SGHTA, CDR2 FQGNSA. The length of the CDR3 is 14 residues. The full variable domain, its missing parts supplied by reference TRBV7-2 and TRBJ2-1, is GAGVSQSPSNKVTEKGKDVELRCDPISGHTALYWYRQSLGQGLEFLIYFQGNSAPDKSGLPSDRFSAERTGGSVSTLTIQRTQQEDSAVYLCASSVGRGFAEQLFGPGTRLTVL.

Points on this clonotype: This may be a read error: a much more frequent sequence differs by one nucleotide. The V call is TRBV29-1, the J call TRBJ1-6; 9 bases map to TRBD1. CDR1 SQVTM and CDR2 ANQGSEA come from the germline V gene. The CDR3 has 13 amino acids. Trimming removed 7 bases from V and 9 bases from J; junction bases left unmatched: 7. The CDR3 bases are TGCAGCGCCCGGACAGGGGTGGGTTCACCCCTCCACTTT. Amino acid sequence: CSARTGVGSPLHF.

In this sample, this clonotype turned up a few times. This chain links TRBV25-1 with TRBJ2-2, with 7 bases fitting TRBD1. The CDR3 contains 17 residues. Germline V lookup: CDR1 MGHDK, CDR2 SYGVNS. V lost 1 base to trimming and J lost 6 bases; unmatched junction nucleotides: 11. The CDR3 is CASSESHTGVPAGELFF. The CDR3 nucleotides read TGTGCCAGCAGTGAATCTCACACAGGGGTACCTGCCGGGGAGCTGTTTTTT.